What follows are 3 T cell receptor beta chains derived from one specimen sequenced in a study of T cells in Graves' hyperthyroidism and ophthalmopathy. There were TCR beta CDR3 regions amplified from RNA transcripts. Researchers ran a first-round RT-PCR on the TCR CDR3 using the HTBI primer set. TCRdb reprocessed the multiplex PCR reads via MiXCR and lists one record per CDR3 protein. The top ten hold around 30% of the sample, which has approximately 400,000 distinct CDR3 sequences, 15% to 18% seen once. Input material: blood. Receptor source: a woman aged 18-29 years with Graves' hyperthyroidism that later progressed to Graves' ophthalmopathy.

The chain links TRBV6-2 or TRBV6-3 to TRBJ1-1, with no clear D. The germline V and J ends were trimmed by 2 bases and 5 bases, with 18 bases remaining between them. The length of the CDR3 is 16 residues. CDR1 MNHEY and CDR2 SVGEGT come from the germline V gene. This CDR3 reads CASSYAGVPPWTEAFF. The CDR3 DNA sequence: TGTGCCAGCAGTTACGCTGGCGTCCCCCCGTGGACTGAAGCTTTCTTT.

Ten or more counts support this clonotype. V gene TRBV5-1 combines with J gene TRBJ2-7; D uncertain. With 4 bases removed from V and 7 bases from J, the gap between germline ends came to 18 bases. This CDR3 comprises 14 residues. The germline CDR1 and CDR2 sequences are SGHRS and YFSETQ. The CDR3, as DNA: TGCGCCAGCAGCATCTGGCTCACGGTTGGGGAGCAGTACTTC. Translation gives CASSIWLTVGEQYF.

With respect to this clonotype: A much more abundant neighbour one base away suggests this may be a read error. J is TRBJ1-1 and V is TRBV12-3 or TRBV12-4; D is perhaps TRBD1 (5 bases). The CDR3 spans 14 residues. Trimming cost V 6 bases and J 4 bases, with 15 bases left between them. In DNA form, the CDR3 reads TGTGCCAGCAGGAAAGGGGCTTCGAGCACTGAAGCTTTCTTT. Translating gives CASRKGASSTEAFF.